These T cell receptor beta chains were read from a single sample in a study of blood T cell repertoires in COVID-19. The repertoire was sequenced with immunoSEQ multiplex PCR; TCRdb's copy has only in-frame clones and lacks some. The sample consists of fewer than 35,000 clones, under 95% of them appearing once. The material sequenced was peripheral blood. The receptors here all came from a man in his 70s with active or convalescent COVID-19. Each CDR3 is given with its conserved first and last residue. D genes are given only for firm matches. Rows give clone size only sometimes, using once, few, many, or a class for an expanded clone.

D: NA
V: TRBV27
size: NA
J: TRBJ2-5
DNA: TGTGCCAGCAGTTTATCGGTGGCAGGGCGGGAGACCCAGTACTTC
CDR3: CASSLSVAGRETQYF

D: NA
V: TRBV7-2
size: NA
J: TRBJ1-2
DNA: TGTGCCAGCAGCTTGGCCACTACGACCTACGATGGCTACACCTTC
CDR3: CASSLATTTYDGYTF

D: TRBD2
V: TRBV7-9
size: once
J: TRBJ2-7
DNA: TGTGCCAGCAGTCGCGGGGGGCCCTCCGAATACCACGAGCAGTACTTC
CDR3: CASSRGGPSEYHEQYF

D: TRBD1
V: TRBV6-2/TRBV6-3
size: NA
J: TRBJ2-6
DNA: TGTGCCAGCAGTAGGGGACAGGTCCCTGGGGCCAACGTCCTGACTTTC
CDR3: CASSRGQVPGANVLTF

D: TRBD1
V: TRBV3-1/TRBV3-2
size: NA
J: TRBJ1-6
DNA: TGTGCCAGCAGCCTACGACAGGGGGTAAGGGATTCACCCCTCCACTTT
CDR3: CASSLRQGVRDSPLHF

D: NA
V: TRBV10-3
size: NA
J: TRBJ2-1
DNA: TGTGCCATCAGTTCTAGCGACTACAATGAGCAGTTCTTC
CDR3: CAISSSDYNEQFF

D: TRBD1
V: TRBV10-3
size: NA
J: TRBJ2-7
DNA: TGTGCCATCAGTGCCGGACAGGGCGGCGAGCAGTACTTC
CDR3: CAISAGQGGEQYF

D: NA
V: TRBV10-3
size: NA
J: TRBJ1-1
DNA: TGTGCCATCAGTCGAGGGGGATCGAACACTGAAGCTTTCTTT
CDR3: CAISRGGSNTEAFF

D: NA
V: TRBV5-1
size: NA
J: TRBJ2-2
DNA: TGCGCCAGCAGCCTAGGACAGGGAGGGACCGGGGAGCTGTTTTTT
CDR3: CASSLGQGGTGELFF

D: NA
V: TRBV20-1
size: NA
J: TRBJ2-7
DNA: TGCAGTGCTAGAGATTGGGCCGAGCAGTACTTC
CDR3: CSARDWAEQYF

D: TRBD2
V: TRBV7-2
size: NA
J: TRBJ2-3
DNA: TGTGCCAGCAGCTTTCCCGGGCGGGGGGGCACAGATACGCAGTATTTT
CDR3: CASSFPGRGGTDTQYF

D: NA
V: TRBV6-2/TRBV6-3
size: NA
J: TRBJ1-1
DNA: TGTGCCAGCGGCCAGGGGTACACTGAAGCTTTCTTT
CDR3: CASGQGYTEAFF

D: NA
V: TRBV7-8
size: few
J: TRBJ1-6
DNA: TGTGCCAGCACCCTGCGGGGCAGCTCCTATAATTCACCCCTCCACTTT
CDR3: CASTLRGSSYNSPLHF

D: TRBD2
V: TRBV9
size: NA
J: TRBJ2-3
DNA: TGTGCCAGCAGCCACGTTGGCGGGCGGGGGGTAAGCACAGATACGCAGTATTTT
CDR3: CASSHVGGRGVSTDTQYF

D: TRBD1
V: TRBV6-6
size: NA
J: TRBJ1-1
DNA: TGTGCCAGCAGACAGGGGGTCTGGGGCACTGAAGCTTTCTTT
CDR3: CASRQGVWGTEAFF

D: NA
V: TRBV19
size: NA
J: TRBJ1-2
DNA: TGTGCCAGTAGTGTTGATCCGGGCAAACGGGGCTATGGCTACACCTTC
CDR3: CASSVDPGKRGYGYTF

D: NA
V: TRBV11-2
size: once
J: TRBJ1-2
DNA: TGTGCCAGCAGCCTTACCCCGGGACATCCCTACACCTTC
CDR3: CASSLTPGHPYTF

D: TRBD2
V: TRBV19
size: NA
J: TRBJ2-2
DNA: TGTGCCAGTAGTAAGCGGCCTAGCGGGAGGGCGGACACCGGGGAGCTGTTTTTT
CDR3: CASSKRPSGRADTGELFF